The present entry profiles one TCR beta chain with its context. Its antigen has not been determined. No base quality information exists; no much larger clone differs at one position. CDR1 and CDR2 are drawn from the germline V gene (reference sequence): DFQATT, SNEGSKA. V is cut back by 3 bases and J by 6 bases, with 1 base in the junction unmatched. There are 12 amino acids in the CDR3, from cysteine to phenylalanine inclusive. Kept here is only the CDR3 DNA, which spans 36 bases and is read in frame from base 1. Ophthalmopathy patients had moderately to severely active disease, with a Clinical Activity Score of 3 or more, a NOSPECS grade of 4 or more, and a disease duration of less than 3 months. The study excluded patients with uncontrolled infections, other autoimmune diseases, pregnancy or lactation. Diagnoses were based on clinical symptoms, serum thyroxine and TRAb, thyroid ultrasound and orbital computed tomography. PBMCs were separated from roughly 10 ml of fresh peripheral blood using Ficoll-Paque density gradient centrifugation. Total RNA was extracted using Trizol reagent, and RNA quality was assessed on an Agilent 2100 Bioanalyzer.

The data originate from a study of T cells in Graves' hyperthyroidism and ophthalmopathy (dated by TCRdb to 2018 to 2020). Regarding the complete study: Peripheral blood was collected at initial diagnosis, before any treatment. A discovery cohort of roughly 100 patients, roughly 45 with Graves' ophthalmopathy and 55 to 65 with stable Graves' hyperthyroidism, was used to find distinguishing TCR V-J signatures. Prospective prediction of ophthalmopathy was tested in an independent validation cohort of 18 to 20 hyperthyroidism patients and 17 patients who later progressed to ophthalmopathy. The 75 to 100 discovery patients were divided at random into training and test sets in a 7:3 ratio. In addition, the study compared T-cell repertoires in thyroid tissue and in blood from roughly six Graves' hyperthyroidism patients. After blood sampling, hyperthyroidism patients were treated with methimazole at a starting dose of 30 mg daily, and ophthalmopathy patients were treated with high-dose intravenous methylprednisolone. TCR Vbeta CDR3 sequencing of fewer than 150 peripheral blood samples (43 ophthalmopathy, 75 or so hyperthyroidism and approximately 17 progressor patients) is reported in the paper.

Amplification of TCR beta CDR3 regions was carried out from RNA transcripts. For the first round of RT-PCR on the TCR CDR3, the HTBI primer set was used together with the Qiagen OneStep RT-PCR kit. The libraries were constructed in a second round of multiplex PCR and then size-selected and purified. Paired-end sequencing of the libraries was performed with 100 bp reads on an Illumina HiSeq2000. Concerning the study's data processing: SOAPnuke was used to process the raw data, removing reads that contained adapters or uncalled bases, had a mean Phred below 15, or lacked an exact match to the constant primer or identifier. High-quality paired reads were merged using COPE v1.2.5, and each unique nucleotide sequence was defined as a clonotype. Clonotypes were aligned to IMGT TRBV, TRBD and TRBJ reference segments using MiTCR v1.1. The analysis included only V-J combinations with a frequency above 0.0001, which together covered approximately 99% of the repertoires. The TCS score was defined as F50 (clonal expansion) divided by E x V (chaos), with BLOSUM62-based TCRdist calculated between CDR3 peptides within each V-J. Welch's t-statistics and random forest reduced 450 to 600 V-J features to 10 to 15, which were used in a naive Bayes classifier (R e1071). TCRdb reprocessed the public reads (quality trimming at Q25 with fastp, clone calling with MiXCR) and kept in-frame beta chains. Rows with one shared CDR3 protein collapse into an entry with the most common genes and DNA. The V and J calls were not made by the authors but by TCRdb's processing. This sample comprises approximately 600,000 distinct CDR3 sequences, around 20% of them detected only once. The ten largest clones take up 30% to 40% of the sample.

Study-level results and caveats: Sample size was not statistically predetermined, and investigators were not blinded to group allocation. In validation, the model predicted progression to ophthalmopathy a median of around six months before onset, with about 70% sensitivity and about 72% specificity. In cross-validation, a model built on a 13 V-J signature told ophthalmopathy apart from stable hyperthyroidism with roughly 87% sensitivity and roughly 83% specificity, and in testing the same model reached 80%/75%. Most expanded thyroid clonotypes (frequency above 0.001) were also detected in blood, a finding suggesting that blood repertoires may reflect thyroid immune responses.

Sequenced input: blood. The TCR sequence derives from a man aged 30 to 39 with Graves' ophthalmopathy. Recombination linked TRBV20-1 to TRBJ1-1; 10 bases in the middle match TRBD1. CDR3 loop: CSARGTGAEAFF. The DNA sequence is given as TGCAGTGCTAGGGGGACAGGGGCTGAAGCTTTCTTT.